The next 24 T cell receptor beta chains were all read from a single sample in a study of metastatic and nonmetastatic thyroid tumors. Using MiXCR, TCRdb re-called clones from the PCR reads. The sample lists about 20,000 clones, under 30% occurring once. Patients underwent thyroid surgery, and none had received any treatment before it. The sequencing input was blood. The receptors shown here come from a male donor with papillary thyroid cancer or a benign thyroid nodule (not recorded which). Some clones in this sample may be carry-over from other donors' samples.

In this sample, this clone turned up a few times. The V and J genes are TRBV6-5 and TRBJ1-3; D might be TRBD1 (5 bases). This CDR3 is built from 16 residues. The germline V gene encodes CDR1 MNHEY and CDR2 SVGAGI. Between the trimmed V and J ends, which lost 2 bases and 2 bases, there was a span of 13 bases. CDR3 protein: CASSYAPGVAGNTIYF. The DNA of the CDR3 is TGTGCCAGCAGTTACGCCCCGGGGGTGGCTGGAAACACCATATATTTT.

Many counts were recorded for this clone. The chain links TRBV6-1 to TRBJ2-1, with a possible D match to TRBD1 (5 bases). V lost 6 bases and J lost 6, with 18 bases in between. CDR3 size: 15 residues. The germline V gene has CDR1 MNHNS and CDR2 SASEGT. The CDR3 protein is CASSDMGQVRNEQFF. Written as DNA, the CDR3 is TGTGCCAGCAGCGATATGGGGCAGGTCCGCAATGAGCAGTTCTTC.

This clone was seen ten or more times. The J gene is TRBJ1-4, the V gene TRBV6-5; tentatively, D is TRBD1 (5 bases). The V gene lost 0 bases and the J gene lost 12 bases, with 11 bases spanning the gap. CDR3 length equals 13 residues. Germline V CDR1 and CDR2: MNHEY, SVGAGI. CDR3 DNA sequence: TGTGCCAGCAGTTACTCCGGCAGGGTTCAACTGTTTTTT. Its protein product is CASSYSGRVQLFF.

V is TRBV5-1 and J is TRBJ1-2, with unresolved D. V lost 0 bases and J 3 bases, leaving 3 bases between the germline ends. In germline, CDR1 is SGHRS, CDR2 YFSETQ. The CDR3 is made up of 12 amino acids. CDR3 DNA sequence: TGCGCCAGCAGCTTGGCGGACTATGGCTACACCTTC. Translation: CASSLADYGYTF.

DNA of the CDR3: TGTGCCAGCAGCTTCATGAGGACAGAAGCTTTCTTT. Its translation is CASSFMRTEAFF. The chain employs TRBV11-2 and TRBJ1-1; D might be TRBD1 (5 bases). CDR3 length equals 12 residues. CDR1 and CDR2 (germline): SGHAT, FQNNGV. V lost 3 bases and J lost 8, with 10 bases in between.

This rearrangement joins TRBV28 to TRBJ1-1, with 8 bases lining up with TRBD1. V was clipped by 5 bases and J by 3 bases; unmatched bases: 5. The CDR3 is 14 amino acids. The germline gives CDR1 MDHEN, CDR2 SYDVKM. CDR3 DNA sequence: TGTGCCAGCAGTAGACAGGGGCGCGACACTGAAGCTTTCTTT. The encoded protein is CASSRQGRDTEAFF.

This clone was seen many times. The V call is TRBV30, the J call TRBJ1-1; unclear D gene. This CDR3 is 13 amino acids long. Trimming removed 0 bases at V and 5 bases at J, with 10 bases between. Germline V CDR1 and CDR2: GTSNPN, SVGIG (reference sequence). CDR3 bases: TGTGCCTGGAGTGTACTACCTGGGACTGAAGCTTTCTTT. Its protein is CAWSVLPGTEAFF.

This clone was observed at least ten times. The chain is built from TRBV6-5 and TRBJ2-1; 8 nucleotides line up with TRBD2. The length of the CDR3 is 17 residues. Germline V gene sequence: CDR1 MNHEY, CDR2 SVGAGI. The V segment lost 5 bases and the J segment 1 base; nucleotides outside the gene matches: 10. The CDR3 loop is CASSPHSGRGSYNEQFF. CDR3 coding DNA: TGTGCCAGCAGTCCCCACAGCGGGAGAGGTTCCTACAATGAGCAGTTCTTC.

For this clone: The germline gene is not matched at one end of the junction; a read error may be the cause. J is TRBJ1-6 and V is TRBV5-1, with D possibly TRBD1 on 5 matching bases. Germline V gene sequence: CDR1 SGHRS, CDR2 YFSETQ. The CDR3 spans 15 residues. The CDR3 here is CTSRGVRTENSPLQF. The CDR3 DNA is TGCACCAGCCGGGGCGTAAGGACTGAAAATTCACCCCTCCAATTT.

This clone was seen many times. The rearrangement joins TRBV20-1 to TRBJ1-1, with unresolved D. The CDR3 is made up of 11 amino acids. Germline V gene sequence: CDR1 DFQATT, CDR2 SNEGSKA (reference sequence). V lost 4 bases to trimming and J lost 10 bases, with 13 bases between them. CDR3 loop: CSAKSSLGAFF. The CDR3 DNA reads TGCAGTGCTAAATCTTCTTTGGGAGCTTTCTTT.

This clone was found many times. The chain couples TRBV28 to TRBJ1-2, with TRBD1 identical over 7 bases. V shed 4 bases and J 0 bases; nucleotides not matched to a gene: 8. CDR3 length: 16 amino acids. CDR1 and CDR2 (germline): MDHEN, SYDVKM. CDR3 sequence reads: CASSSPRGEANYGYTF. In DNA, the CDR3 is TGTGCCAGCAGTTCACCCAGGGGGGAAGCTAACTATGGCTACACCTTC.

This clone was seen repeatedly, ten times or more. The rearrangement uses TRBV28 and TRBJ2-7; D is perhaps TRBD1 (5 bases). Germline-derived CDR1 and CDR2 are MDHEN and SYDVKM. Trimming cost V 6 bases and J 2 bases, with 11 bases left between them. This CDR3 spans 13 amino acids. CDR3 sequence reads: CASRAGRPYEQYF. CDR3 nucleotides: TGTGCCAGCAGAGCAGGGCGACCCTACGAGCAGTACTTC.

This clone was observed many times. The chain carries TRBV11-2 and TRBJ1-2; no reliable D call. The V end lost 2 bases, the J end lost 1 base, and 8 bases lay between the germline ends. CDR1 is SGHAT, CDR2 FQNNGV, per germline. The CDR3 has 14 amino acids. DNA of the CDR3: TGTGCCAGCAGCTTAACGGGGTATAACTATGGCTACACCTTC. It encodes CASSLTGYNYGYTF.

The CDR3 loop is CAWSQDKNIQYF. The CDR3 region has the DNA TGTGCCTGGAGTCAGGACAAAAACATTCAGTACTTC. This chain connects TRBV30 to TRBJ2-4; D gene unclear. Germline CDR1 GTSNPN, CDR2 SVGIG (reference sequence). V shed 2 bases and J shed 3 bases, with 5 bases lying between them. CDR3 length equals 12 residues.

This clone has at least ten counts. The V call is TRBV24-1, the J call TRBJ1-1, with 7 bases aligning to TRBD1. The germline V gene has CDR1 KGHDR and CDR2 SFDVKD. CDR3 length: 13 amino acids. V lost 0 bases to trimming and J lost 6 bases; unmatched junction nucleotides: 0. CDR3 region: CATSDLTGAEAFF. CDR3 DNA: TGTGCCACCAGTGATTTGACAGGGGCTGAAGCTTTCTTT.

V is TRBV6-1 and J is TRBJ2-1, with D possibly matching TRBD2 (6 bases). The germline gives CDR1 MNHNS, CDR2 SASEGT. The V gene lost 0 bases and the J gene lost 8 bases, with 14 bases spanning the gap. The CDR3 consists of 15 residues. The DNA of the CDR3 is TGTGCCAGCAGTGAAGCTCGGGAGAGAGTTGATGAGCAGTTCTTC. Translating gives CASSEARERVDEQFF.

This clone was recorded at least ten times. The chain employs TRBV25-1 and TRBJ2-2, with D perhaps matching TRBD2 (5 bases). V gave up 4 bases and J gave up 6 bases, with 9 bases separating them. The germline CDR1 and CDR2 sequences are MGHDK and SYGVNS. The CDR3 totals 13 residues. CDR3 nucleotides: TGTGCCAGCAGTGTCGGGGAAGCCGGGGAGCTGTTTTTT. This codes for CASSVGEAGELFF.

The sample holds many counts of this clone. This rearrangement joins TRBV20-1 to TRBJ2-7; tentative D call: TRBD2 (6 bases). V shed 6 bases and J shed 6 bases, with 21 bases lying between them. CDR1 DFQATT and CDR2 SNEGSKA come from the germline V gene (reference sequence). The CDR3 has 14 residues. CDR3 amino acids: CSADAPSRGREQYF. CDR3 bases: TGCAGTGCCGACGCCCCGTCGCGGGGTCGCGAGCAGTACTTC.

This clone was seen a handful of times. The chain combines TRBV10-1 with TRBJ2-7; 9 bases match TRBD1. Trimming cost V 7 bases and J 2 bases; bases outside gene matches: 9. The CDR3 has 15 amino acids. Per germline, CDR1 WNHNN and CDR2 SYGVQD (reference sequence). The CDR3 DNA reads as TGCGCCAGCACCCCCGGGACAGGGTCGACCTACGAGCAGTACTTC. Its translation: CASTPGTGSTYEQYF.

The sample holds a few counts of this clone. Sequence at one end of the junction differs from germline and may be a read error. The rearrangement links TRBV24-1 to TRBJ1-1; D ambiguous. There are 15 residues in the CDR3. Germline CDR1 and CDR2: KGHDR and SFDVKD. The CDR3, as DNA: TGTGTCACCAGTGAGGGAGGTGGGGAGGTAGATGAGGCTTTCTTT. This sequence encodes CVTSEGGGEVDEAFF.

The chain carries TRBV28 and TRBJ1-5, with 8 bases fitting TRBD1. Germline assignment: CDR1 MDHEN and CDR2 SYDVKM. This CDR3 is 15 amino acids long. Unmatched junction bases numbered 8, after V lost 6 bases and J lost 4 bases. The CDR3 region is CASRPLDRENQPQHF. In DNA form, the CDR3 reads TGTGCCAGCAGACCGCTGGACAGGGAAAATCAGCCCCAGCATTTT.

This clone came up once. Given a much more abundant clone one base away, this may be a read error. This chain uses TRBV4-1 with TRBJ2-7, with unresolved D. There are 14 residues in the CDR3. V was clipped by 8 bases and J by 0 bases, with 14 bases between them. In germline, CDR1 is MGHRA, CDR2 YSYEKL. CDR3 in DNA: TGCGCCAGCGGCCCGATGGACCTCTCCTACGAGCAGTACTTC. It codes for CASGPMDLSYEQYF.

The chain couples TRBV7-9 to TRBJ2-7, with 7 bases identical to TRBD2. The CDR3 spans 14 residues. The junction had 9 bases not matched to a gene; V was cut back by 4 bases and J by 6 bases. CDR1 is SEHNR, CDR2 FQNEAQ, per germline (reference sequence). CDR3 protein: CASSSGLGGREQYF. The CDR3 nucleotides read TGTGCCAGCAGCTCCGGACTAGGCGGTCGCGAGCAGTACTTC.

Comments on this clone: This may come from a read error, since a much larger clone is one base off. The gene calls are TRBV29-1 and TRBJ2-6; possibly TRBD1 for D (6 bases). The CDR3 extends over 17 amino acids. The germline V gene encodes CDR1 SQVTM and CDR2 ANQGSEA. The V gene lost 4 bases and the J gene lost 1 base, with 17 bases spanning the gap. The CDR3 DNA is TGCAGCGTTGGCGGAGAGGGGGATTTATCTGGGGCCAACGTCCTGACTTTC. Translation: CSVGGEGDLSGANVLTF.